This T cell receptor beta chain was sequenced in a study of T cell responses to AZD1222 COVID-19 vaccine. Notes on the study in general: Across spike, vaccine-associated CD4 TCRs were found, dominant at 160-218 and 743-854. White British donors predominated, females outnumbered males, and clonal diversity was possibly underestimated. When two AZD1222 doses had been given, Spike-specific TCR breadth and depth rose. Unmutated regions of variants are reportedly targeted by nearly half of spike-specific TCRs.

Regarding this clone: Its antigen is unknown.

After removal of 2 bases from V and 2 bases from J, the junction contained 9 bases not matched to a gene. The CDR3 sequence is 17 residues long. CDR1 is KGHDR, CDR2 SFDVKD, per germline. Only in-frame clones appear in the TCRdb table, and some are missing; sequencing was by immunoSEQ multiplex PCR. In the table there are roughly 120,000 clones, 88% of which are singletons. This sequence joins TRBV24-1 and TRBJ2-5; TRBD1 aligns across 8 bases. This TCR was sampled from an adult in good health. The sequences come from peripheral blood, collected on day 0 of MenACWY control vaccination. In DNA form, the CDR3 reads TGTGCCACCAGTGATTCAGGACAGGGCATAAGTCAAGAGACCCAGTACTTC. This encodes CATSDSGQGISQETQYF.